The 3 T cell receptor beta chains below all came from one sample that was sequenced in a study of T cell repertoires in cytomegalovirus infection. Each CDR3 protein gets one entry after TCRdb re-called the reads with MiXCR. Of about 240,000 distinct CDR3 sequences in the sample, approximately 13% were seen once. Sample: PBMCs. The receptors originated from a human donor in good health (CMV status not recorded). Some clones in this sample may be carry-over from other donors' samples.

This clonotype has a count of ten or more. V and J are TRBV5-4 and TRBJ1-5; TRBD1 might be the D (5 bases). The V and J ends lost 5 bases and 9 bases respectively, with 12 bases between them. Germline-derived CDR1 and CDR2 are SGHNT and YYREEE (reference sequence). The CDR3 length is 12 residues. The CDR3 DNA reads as TGTGCCAGCAGAGGGGTTTTCTCGCCCCAGCATTTT. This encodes CASRGVFSPQHF. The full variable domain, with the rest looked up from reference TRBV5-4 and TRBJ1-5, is ETGVTQSPTHLIKTRGQQVTLRCSSQSGHNTVSWYQQALGQGPQFIFQYYREEENGRGNFPPRFSGLQFPNYSSELNVNALELDDSALYLCASRGVFSPQHFGDGTRLSIL.

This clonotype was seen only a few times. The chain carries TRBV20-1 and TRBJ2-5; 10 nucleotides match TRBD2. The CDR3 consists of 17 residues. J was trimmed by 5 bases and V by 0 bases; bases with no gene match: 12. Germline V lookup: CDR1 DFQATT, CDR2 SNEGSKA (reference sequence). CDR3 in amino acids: CSARDPKSGGGGETQYF. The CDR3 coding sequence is TGCAGTGCTAGAGATCCAAAAAGCGGGGGGGGGGGGGAGACCCAGTACTTC.

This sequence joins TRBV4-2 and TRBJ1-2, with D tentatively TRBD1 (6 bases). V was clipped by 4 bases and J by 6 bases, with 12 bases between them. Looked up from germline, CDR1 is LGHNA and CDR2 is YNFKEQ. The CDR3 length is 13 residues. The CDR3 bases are TGTGCCAGCAGCCGTACAGGGTTGGATGGCTACACCTTC. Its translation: CASSRTGLDGYTF.